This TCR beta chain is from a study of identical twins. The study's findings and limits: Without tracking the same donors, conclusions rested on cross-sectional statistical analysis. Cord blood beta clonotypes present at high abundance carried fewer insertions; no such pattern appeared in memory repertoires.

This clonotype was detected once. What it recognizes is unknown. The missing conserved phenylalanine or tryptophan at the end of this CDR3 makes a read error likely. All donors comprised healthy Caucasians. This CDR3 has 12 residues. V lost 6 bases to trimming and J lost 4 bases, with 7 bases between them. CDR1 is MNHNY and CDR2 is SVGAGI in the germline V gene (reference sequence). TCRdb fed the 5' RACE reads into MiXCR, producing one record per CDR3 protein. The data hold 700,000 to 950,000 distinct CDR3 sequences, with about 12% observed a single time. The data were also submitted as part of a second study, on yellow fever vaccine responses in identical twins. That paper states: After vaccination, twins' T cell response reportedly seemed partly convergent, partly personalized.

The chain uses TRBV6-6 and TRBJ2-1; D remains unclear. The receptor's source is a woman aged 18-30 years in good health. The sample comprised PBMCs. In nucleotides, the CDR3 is TGTGCCAGCAGCGGCTCTTACAATGAGCAGTTCTAC. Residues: CASSGSYNEQFY.